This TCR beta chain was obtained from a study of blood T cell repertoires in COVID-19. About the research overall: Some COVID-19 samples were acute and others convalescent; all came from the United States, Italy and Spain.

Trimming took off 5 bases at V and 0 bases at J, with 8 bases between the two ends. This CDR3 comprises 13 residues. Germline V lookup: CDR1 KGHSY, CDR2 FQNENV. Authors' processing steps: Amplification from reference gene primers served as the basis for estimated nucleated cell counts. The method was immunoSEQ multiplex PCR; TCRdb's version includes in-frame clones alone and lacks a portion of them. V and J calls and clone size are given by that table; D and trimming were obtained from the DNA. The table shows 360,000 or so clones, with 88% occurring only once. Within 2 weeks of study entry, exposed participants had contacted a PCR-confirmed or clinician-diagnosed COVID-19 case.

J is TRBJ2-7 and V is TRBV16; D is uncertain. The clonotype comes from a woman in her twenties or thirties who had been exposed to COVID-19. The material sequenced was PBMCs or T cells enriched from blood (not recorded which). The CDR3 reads CASSDRSSYEQYF. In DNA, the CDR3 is TGTGCCAGCAGCGACCGGAGCTCCTACGAGCAGTACTTC.